The rows below give T cell receptor beta chains drawn from one sample of a study of identical twins. A single record per CDR3 protein comes from TCRdb applying MiXCR to the 5' RACE reads. This sample has around 570,000 distinct CDR3 sequences; approximately 9.6% occur once, and the top ten carry 2.5% to 3%. The same data also went into a second study, on yellow fever vaccine responses in identical twins.

Sequencing was performed on PBMCs. Receptors were obtained from a woman aged 18-29 years in good health. Both conserved end residues are part of each CDR3. Fields, in order: CDR3 protein, CDR3 DNA, V gene, J gene, D gene, clone size. A D gene is named only where the DNA matches it firmly. Clone size is given for some rows only: seen once, a few or many times, or a class if the clone is expanded.

CASSPLTNPSADFLYEQYF	TGTGCCAGCAGCCCCCTTACCAACCCGTCGGCCGACTTCCTCTACGAGCAGTACTTC	TRBV21-1	TRBJ2-7	NA	NA
CASSQEQGRGETQYF	TGCGCCAGCAGCCAAGAACAGGGGAGAGGAGAGACCCAGTACTTC	TRBV4-3	TRBJ2-5	TRBD1	many
CASSHRLAGTYEQYF	TGCGCCAGCAGCCACAGACTAGCGGGCACCTACGAGCAGTACTTC	TRBV4-3	TRBJ2-7	TRBD2	NA
CASSDLRDRGHRETQYF	TGTGCCAGCAGCGATCTCCGGGACAGGGGGCATCGAGAGACCCAGTACTTC	TRBV7-9	TRBJ2-5	TRBD1	NA
CASSLGQGTHEQYF	TGTGCCAGCAGCTTGGGACAGGGGACCCACGAGCAGTACTTC	TRBV12-3/TRBV12-4	TRBJ2-7	TRBD1	many
CASSDGQSNEKLFF	TGTGCCAGCAGTGATGGCCAGTCAAATGAAAAACTGTTTTTT	TRBV2	TRBJ1-4	NA	NA
CASSQDPGRWSNEKLFF	TGTGCCAGCAGCCAAGACCCAGGGAGATGGTCTAATGAAAAACTGTTTTTT	TRBV3-1	TRBJ1-4	NA	many
CASSVMAGGEFF	TGTGCCAGCAGCGTAATGGCGGGGGGGGAGTTCTTC	TRBV2	TRBJ2-1	TRBD2	NA
CASSPRGPLYEQYF	TGTGCCAGCAGCCCCCGCGGCCCACTCTACGAGCAGTACTTC	TRBV6-1	TRBJ2-7	NA	NA
CATSRDLGRVDEQYF	TGTGCCACCAGCAGAGATCTCGGGAGAGTTGACGAGCAGTACTTC	TRBV15	TRBJ2-7	NA	NA
CASSLSRGYYEQYF	TGTGCCAGCAGTTTAAGCAGGGGTTACTACGAGCAGTACTTC	TRBV28	TRBJ2-7	NA	many
CSGTGVLAYNEQFF	TGCAGCGGGACAGGGGTTCTAGCCTACAATGAGCAGTTCTTC	TRBV29-1	TRBJ2-1	TRBD1	many
CASSERTIYNEQFF	TGTGCCAGCAGCGAAAGGACTATCTACAATGAGCAGTTCTTC	TRBV7-9	TRBJ2-1	NA	many
CSASRGASGNTIYF	TGCAGTGCTAGTAGGGGTGCTTCTGGAAACACCATATATTTT	TRBV20-1	TRBJ1-3	NA	NA